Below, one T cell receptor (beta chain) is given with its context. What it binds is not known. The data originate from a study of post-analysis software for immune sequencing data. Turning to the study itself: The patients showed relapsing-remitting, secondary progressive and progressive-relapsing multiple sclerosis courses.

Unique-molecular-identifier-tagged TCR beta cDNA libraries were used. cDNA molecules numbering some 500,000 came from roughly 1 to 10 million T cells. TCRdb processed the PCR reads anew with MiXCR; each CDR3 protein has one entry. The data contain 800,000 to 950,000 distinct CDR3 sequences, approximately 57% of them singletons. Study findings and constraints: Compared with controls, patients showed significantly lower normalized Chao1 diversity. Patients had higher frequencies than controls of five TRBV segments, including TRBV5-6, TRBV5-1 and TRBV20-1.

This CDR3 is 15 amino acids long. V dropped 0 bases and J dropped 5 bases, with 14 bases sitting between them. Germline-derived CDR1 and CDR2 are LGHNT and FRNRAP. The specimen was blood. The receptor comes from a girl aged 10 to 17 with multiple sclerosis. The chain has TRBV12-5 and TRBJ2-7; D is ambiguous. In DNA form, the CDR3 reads TGTGCTAGTGGTTTGGTACAAGCGCCCCAGCACGAGCAGTACTTC. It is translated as CASGLVQAPQHEQYF.